The TCR beta chain under discussion was sequenced for a study of shared clonotypes between healthy human individuals. Assay: immunoSEQ multiplex PCR; the TCRdb copy retains only in-frame clones and omits some. Among about 680,000 clones, less than 80% were seen once, and the ten largest hold around 1.7%. V was clipped by 0 bases and J by 7 bases, with 12 bases between them. Germline values: CDR1 MNHEY, CDR2 SVGAGI. This CDR3 spans 14 amino acids. The sample taken for sequencing was memory CD4+ T cells sorted from blood. The sample's subset: CD45RA-negative fraction. This clonotype originated in a woman aged 25 to 45 in good health. V is TRBV6-5 and J is TRBJ2-5; D perhaps matches TRBD1 (6 bases). The CDR3 is CASSYSGRGRTQYF. Here the CDR3 DNA reads TGTGCCAGCAGTTACTCTGGCAGGGGAAGGACCCAGTACTTC.